The source of this TCR beta chain is a study of T cell changes during pregnancy in multiple sclerosis. Profiling relied on immunoSEQ multiplex PCR, and the TCRdb table lists in-frame clones only, not all of them. Of about 64,000 clones listed, around 96% are singletons. Trimming shortened V by 0 bases and J by 0 bases, and 4 bases separated the two germline ends. This CDR3 comprises 14 residues. CDR1 is MNHEY and CDR2 is SMNVEV in the germline V gene (reference sequence). The sequence derives from a female donor with multiple sclerosis, enrolled in a pregnancy study. The source was CD8+ T cells from peripheral blood mononuclear cells, collected after pregnancy. This rearrangement joins TRBV27 to TRBJ2-3; D uncertain. CDR3 bases: TGTGCCAGCAGTTTATCTTCTAGCACAGATACGCAGTATTTT. Protein sequence: CASSLSSSTDTQYF.